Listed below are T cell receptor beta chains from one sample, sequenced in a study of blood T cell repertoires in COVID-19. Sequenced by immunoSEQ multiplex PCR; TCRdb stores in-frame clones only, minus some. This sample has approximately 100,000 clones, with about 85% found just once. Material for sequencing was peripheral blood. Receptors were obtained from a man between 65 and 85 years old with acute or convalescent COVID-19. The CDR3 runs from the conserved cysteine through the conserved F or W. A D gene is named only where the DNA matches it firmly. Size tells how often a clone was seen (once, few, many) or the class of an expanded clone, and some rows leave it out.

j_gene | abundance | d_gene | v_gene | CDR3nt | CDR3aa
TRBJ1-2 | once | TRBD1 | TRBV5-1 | TGCGCCAGCAGCTTGGAGTGGACAGGGATGTCTGGCTACACCTTC | CASSLEWTGMSGYTF
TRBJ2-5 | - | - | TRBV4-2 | TGTGCCAGCAGCCAAGCCGGCGGGCCGTCGCAAGAGACCCAGTACTTC | CASSQAGGPSQETQYF
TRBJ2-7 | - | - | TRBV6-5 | TGTGCCAGCAGGAGTGAGATGAGCTCCTACGAGCAGTACTTC | CASRSEMSSYEQYF
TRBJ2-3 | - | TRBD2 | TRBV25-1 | TGTGCCAGCACGGTTAGCGGGGGGTTTGATACGCAGTATTTT | CASTVSGGFDTQYF
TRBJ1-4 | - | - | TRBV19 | TGTGCCAGTAGTAACCGGATGAGGCGGGACGAAAAACTGTTTTTT | CASSNRMRRDEKLFF
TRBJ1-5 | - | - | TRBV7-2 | TGTGCCAGCAGCTTAGTGCTAGGTGACAATCAGCCCCAGCATTTT | CASSLVLGDNQPQHF
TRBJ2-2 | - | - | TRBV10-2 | TGCGCCAGCAGACAACAGGGCCCCGGGGAGCTGTTTTTT | CASRQQGPGELFF
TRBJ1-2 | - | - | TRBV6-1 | TGTGCCAGCAGTGAAAATCCAGGGGTGAATGGCTACACCTTC | CASSENPGVNGYTF
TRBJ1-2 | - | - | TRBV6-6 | TGTGCCAGCAGTTACACAGGGTTGCATGGCTACACCTTC | CASSYTGLHGYTF
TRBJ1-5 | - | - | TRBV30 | TGTGCCTGGAATCTGGGGACTATTGTTTCGGGTCAGCCCCAGCATTTT | CAWNLGTIVSGQPQHF
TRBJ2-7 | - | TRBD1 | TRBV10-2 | TGCGCCAGCAGTGCCCCAGACAGGGGCTACGAGCAGTACTTC | CASSAPDRGYEQYF
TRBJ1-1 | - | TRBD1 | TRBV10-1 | TGCGCCAGCAGTGAACAGGGGAGCACTGAAGCTTTCTTT | CASSEQGSTEAFF
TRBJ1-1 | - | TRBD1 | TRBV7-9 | TGTGCCAGCAGGGGACAGGGGGGACGGGGCACTGAAGCTTTCTTT | CASRGQGGRGTEAFF
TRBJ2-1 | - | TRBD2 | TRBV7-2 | TGTGCCAGCAGCCCCAGAGGGAGCGGGGGGTACAATGAGCAGTTCTTC | CASSPRGSGGYNEQFF
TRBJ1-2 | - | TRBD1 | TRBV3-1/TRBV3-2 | TGTGCCAGCAGCCAAGGGACAGGGGCTACAAACTATGGCTACACCTTC | CASSQGTGATNYGYTF
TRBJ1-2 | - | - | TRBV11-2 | TGTGCCAGCAGCTTAGTACCACAGGCCGGCTATGGCTACACCTTC | CASSLVPQAGYGYTF
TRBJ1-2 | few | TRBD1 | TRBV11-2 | TGTGCCAGCAGCTTAGTGTCCAGACAGGGAGATGGCTACACCTTC | CASSLVSRQGDGYTF
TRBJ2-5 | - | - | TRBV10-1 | TGCGCCAGCAGTGAGTCCCAGGGGCAAGAGACCCAGTACTTC | CASSESQGQETQYF
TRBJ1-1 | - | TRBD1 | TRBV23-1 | TGCGCCAGCAGTCAATCGGAGCAGGGGGGTACTGAAGCTTTCTTT | CASSQSEQGGTEAFF
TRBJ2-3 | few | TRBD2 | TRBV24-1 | TGTGCCACCAGTGATTTGAGCGGGGGGGCGGAAGGGGCGCAGTATTTT | CATSDLSGGAEGAQYF
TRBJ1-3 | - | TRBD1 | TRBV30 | TGTGCCTGGAGTCCGGGGACAGGGATAGGAAACACCATATATTTT | CAWSPGTGIGNTIYF
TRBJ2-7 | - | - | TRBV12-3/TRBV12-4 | TGTGCCAGCAGTTTAGCCGGGGAGTACGAGCAGTACTTC | CASSLAGEYEQYF
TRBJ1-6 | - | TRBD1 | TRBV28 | TGTGCCAGCAGAAGTGCAGGGACAGTAAATTCACCCCTCCACTTT | CASRSAGTVNSPLHF
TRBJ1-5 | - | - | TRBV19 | TGTGCCAGTAGTCCGACCAGCGGGTTTAGCAATCAGCCCCAGCATTTT | CASSPTSGFSNQPQHF
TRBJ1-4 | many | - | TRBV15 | TGTGCCACCAGCGGGGGAGACGGGGGAGGAAATGAAAAACTGTTTTTT | CATSGGDGGGNEKLFF
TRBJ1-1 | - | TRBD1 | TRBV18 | TGTGCCAGCTCACCAAATCCCCAGGGGGCAAACACTGAAGCTTTCTTT | CASSPNPQGANTEAFF
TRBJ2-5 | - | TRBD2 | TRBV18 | TGTGCCAGCTCACCACCGCCGGGGGGGGAGACCCAGTACTTC | CASSPPPGGETQYF
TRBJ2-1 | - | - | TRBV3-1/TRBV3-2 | TGTGCCAGCAGCGCGGGACCGAGCTCCTACAATGAGCAGTTCTTC | CASSAGPSSYNEQFF
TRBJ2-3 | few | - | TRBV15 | TGTGCCACCAGCCAAGGTGAGGGTGACGGCACAGATACGCAGTATTTT | CATSQGEGDGTDTQYF
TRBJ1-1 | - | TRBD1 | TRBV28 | TGTGCCAGCACCTGGGACAGGGAAGACGAGAACACTGAAGCTTTCTTT | CASTWDREDENTEAFF
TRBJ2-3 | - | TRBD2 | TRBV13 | TGTGCCAGCAGCTTAGGCCTACGGGCGGGGGGCCGAGGTCTTCCAGATACGCAGTATTTT | CASSLGLRAGGRGLPDTQYF
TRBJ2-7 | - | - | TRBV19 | TGTGCCAGTAGTATAGGCCCGGACAGTTCCTACGAGCAGTACTTC | CASSIGPDSSYEQYF
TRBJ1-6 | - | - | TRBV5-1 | TGCGCCAGCAGCTTGGAGGCAGGTAATTCACCCCTCCACTTT | CASSLEAGNSPLHF
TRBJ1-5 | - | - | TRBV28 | TGTGCCAGCAGTTTATTATTGCAGCCCCAGCATTTT | CASSLLLQPQHF
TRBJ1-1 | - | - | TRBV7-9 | TGTGCCAGCAGCTTAGCTCCGACAGGAAGAGCTTTCTTT | CASSLAPTGRAFF
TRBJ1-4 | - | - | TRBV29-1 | TGCAGCGCCGCGCGGGGGACGAGTGAAAAACTGTTTTTT | CSAARGTSEKLFF
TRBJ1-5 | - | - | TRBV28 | TGTGCCAGCAGTTTTGGTTCAGGGCTCAATCAGCCCCAGCATTTT | CASSFGSGLNQPQHF
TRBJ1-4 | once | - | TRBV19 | TGTGCCAGTAGTATCACGGCAACTAATGAAAAACTGTTTTTT | CASSITATNEKLFF
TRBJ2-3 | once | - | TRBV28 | TGTGCCAGCGGTAGAGGGGGGGCAGGGGATACGCAGTATTTT | CASGRGGAGDTQYF
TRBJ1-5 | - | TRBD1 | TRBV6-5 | TGTGCCAGCAGGGGACAGAACAGCAATCAGCCCCAGCATTTT | CASRGQNSNQPQHF
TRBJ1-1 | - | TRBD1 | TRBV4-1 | TGCGCCAGCAGCCATAGACAGGGGGCGAACACTGAAGCTTTCTTT | CASSHRQGANTEAFF
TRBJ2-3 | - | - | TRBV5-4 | TGTGCCAGCAGCTTAAGAGGCGCAGATACGCAGTATTTT | CASSLRGADTQYF
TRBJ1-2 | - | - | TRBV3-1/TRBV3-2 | TGTGCCAGCAGCCAACATTCCAGCTTCCAGGAGGACTATGGCTACACCTTC | CASSQHSSFQEDYGYTF
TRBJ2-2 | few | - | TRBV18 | TGTGCCAGCTCACCACGAAAGGGGGACACCGGGGAGCTGTTTTTT | CASSPRKGDTGELFF
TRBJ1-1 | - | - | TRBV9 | TGTGCCAGCAGCGTAGACAGGATGAACACTGAAGCTTTCTTT | CASSVDRMNTEAFF
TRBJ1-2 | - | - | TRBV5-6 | TGTGCCAGCAGCTTGGCTCAGGCGAAGAACTATGGCTACACCTTC | CASSLAQAKNYGYTF
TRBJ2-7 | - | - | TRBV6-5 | TGTGCCAGCAGCCACATAGCGGAGCCATACGAGCAGTACTTC | CASSHIAEPYEQYF
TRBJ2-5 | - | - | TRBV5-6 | TGTGCCAGCAGCTTGGGGAGAGAGACCCAGTACTTC | CASSLGRETQYF